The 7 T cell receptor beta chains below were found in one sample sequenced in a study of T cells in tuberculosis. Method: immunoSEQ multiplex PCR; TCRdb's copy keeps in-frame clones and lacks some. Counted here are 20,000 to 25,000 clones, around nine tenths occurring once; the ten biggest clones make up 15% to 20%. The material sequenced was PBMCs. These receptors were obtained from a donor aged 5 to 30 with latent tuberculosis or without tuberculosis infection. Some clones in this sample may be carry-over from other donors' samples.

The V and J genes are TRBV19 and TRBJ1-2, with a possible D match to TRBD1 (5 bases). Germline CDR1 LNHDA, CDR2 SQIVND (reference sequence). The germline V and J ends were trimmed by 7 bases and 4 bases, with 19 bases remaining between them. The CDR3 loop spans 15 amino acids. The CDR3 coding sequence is TGTGCCAGTAAGCCACCAGGGCGTGGCGGCTATGGCTACACCTTC. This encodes CASKPPGRGGYGYTF.

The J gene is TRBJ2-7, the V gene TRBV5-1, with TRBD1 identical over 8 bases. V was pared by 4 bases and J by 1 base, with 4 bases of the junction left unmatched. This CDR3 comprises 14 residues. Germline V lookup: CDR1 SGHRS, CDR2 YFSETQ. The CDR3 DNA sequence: TGCGCCAGCAGCCCTAGGGACAGGTCCTACGAGCAGTACTTC. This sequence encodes CASSPRDRSYEQYF.

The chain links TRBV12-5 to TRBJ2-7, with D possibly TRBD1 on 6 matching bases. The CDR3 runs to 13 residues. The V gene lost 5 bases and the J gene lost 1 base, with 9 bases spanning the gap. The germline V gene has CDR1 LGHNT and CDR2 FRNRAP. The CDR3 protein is CASGKDSSYEQYF. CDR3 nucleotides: TGTGCTAGTGGTAAGGACAGTTCCTACGAGCAGTACTTC.

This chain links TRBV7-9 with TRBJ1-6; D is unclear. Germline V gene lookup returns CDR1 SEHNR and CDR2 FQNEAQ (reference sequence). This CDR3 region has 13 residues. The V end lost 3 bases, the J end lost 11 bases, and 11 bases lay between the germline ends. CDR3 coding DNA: TGTGCCAGCAGCTTTTTACGAGAACCACCCCTCCACTTT. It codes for CASSFLREPPLHF.

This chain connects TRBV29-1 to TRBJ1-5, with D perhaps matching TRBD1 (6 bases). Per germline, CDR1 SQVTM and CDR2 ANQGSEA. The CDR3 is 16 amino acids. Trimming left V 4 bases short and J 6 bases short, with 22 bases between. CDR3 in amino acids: CSVGNKTGVGSQPQHF. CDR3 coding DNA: TGCAGCGTTGGGAATAAGACAGGTGTAGGAAGTCAGCCCCAGCATTTT.

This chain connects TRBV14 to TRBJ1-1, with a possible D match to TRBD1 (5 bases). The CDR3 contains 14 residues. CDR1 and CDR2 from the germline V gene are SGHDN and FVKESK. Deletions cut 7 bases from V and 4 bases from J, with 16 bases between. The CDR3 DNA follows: TGTGCCAGCACCGTACGCCAGGGTGTCACTGAAGCTTTCTTT. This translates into CASTVRQGVTEAFF.

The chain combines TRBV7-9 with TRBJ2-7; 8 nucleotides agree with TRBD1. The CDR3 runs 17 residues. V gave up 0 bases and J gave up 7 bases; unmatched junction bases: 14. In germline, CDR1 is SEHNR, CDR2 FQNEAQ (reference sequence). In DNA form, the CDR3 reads TGTGCCAGCAGCTTAGCGGCCCCTTCTGACAGGGGACGAGAGCAGTACTTC. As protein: CASSLAAPSDRGREQYF.